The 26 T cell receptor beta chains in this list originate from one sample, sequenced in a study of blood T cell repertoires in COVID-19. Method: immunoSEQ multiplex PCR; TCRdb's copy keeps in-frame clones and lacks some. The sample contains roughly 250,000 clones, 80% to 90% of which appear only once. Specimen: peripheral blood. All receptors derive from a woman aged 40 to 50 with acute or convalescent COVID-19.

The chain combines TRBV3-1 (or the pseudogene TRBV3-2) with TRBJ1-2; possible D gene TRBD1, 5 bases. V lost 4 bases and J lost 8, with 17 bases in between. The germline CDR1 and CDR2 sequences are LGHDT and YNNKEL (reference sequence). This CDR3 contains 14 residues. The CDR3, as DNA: TGTGCCAGCAGCCCCTGGGGCTTTGCCGTAGGCTACACCTTC. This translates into CASSPWGFAVGYTF.

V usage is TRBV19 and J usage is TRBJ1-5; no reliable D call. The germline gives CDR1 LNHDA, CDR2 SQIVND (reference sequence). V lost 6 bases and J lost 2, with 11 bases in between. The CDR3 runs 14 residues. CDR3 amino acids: CASRTEAGNQPQHF. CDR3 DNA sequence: TGTGCCAGTAGAACGGAGGCAGGCAATCAGCCCCAGCATTTT.

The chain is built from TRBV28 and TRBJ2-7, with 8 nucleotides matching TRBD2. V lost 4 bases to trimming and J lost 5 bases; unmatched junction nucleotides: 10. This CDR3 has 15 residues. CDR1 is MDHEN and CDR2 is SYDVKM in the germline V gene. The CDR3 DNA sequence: TGTGCCAGCAGTTCTCCGGCAGCGGGGGAGGACGAGCAGTACGTC. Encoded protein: CASSSPAAGEDEQYV.

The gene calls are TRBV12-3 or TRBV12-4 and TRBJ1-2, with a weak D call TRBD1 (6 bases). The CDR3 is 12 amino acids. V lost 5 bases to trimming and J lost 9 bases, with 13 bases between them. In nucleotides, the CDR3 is TGTGCCAGCAGTACCCCACAGGGCCGCTACACCTTC. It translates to CASSTPQGRYTF.

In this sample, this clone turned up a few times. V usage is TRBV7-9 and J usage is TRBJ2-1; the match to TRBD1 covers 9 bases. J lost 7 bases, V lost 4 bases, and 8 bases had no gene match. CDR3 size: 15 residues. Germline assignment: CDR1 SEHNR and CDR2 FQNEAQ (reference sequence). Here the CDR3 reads CASSWEGQGPNEQFF. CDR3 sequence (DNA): TGTGCCAGCAGCTGGGAAGGACAGGGGCCTAATGAGCAGTTCTTC.

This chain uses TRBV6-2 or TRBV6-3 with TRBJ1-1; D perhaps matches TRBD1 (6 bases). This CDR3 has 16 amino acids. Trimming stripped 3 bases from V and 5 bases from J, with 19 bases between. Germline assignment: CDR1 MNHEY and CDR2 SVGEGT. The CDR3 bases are TGTGCCAGCAGTTATAGCCCCCCGGACAGTACTACTGAAGCTTTCTTT. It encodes CASSYSPPDSTTEAFF.

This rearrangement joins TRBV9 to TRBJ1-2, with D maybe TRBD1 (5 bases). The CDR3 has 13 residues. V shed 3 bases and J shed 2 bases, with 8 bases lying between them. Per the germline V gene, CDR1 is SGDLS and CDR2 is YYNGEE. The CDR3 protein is CASSADRNYGYTF. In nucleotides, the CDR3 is TGTGCCAGCAGCGCCGACAGAAACTATGGCTACACCTTC.

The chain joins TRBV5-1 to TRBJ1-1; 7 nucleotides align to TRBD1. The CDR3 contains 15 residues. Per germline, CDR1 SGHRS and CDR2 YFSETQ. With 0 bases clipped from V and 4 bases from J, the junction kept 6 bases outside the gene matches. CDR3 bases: TGCGCCAGCAGCTTGGCGGACAGGAGGAGCACTGAAGCTTTCTTT. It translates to CASSLADRRSTEAFF.

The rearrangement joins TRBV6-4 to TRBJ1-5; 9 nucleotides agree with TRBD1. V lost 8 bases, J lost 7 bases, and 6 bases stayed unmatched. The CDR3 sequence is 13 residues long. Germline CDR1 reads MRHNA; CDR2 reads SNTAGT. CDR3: CASPGTGKQPQHF. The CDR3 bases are TGTGCCAGCCCCGGGACAGGGAAACAGCCCCAGCATTTT.

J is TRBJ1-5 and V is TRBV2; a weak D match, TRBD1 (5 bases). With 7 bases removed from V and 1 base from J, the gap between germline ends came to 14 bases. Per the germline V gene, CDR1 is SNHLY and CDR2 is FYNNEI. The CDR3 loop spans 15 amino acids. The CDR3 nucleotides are TGTGCCAGCACTTTGAGCAGGGCAAGCAATCAGCCCCAGCATTTT. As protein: CASTLSRASNQPQHF.

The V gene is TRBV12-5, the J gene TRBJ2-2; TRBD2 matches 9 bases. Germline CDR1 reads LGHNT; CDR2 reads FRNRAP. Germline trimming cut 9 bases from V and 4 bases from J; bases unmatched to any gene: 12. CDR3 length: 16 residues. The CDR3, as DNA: TGTGCTAGGGGGGACCGCGGGGGGGCAGGCACCGGGGAGCTGTTTTTT. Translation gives CARGDRGGAGTGELFF.

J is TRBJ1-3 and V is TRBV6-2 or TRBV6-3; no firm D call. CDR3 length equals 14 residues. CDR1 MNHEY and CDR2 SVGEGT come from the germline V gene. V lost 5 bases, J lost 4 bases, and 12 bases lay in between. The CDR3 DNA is TGTGCCAGCAGTCTCGCCGAGTGGGGAAACACCATATATTTT. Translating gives CASSLAEWGNTIYF.

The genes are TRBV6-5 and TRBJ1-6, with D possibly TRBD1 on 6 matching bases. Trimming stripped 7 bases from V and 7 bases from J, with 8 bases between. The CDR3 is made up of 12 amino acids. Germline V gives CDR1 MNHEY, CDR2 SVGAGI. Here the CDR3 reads CASKGGNSPLHF. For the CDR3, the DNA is TGTGCCAGCAAGGGGGGGAATTCACCCCTCCACTTT.

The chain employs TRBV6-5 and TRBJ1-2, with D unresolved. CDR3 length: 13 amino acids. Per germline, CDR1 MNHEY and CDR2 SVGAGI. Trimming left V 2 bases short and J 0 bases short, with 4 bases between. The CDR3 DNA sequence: TGTGCCAGCAGTTACGCAGCTAACTATGGCTACACCTTC. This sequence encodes CASSYAANYGYTF.

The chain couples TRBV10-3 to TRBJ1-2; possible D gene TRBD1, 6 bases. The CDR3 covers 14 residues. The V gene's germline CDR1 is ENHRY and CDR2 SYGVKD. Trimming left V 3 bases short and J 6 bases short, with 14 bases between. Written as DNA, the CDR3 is TGTGCCATCAGTGATGGGGGGGGCCTCCATGGCTACACCTTC. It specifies CAISDGGGLHGYTF.

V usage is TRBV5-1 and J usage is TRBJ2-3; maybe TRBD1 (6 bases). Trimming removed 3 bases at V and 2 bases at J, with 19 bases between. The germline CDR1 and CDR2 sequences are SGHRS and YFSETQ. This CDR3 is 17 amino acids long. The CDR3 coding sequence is TGCGCCAGCAGCTCCCCCGGGTGGGGACACCCCACAGATACGCAGTATTTT. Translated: CASSSPGWGHPTDTQYF. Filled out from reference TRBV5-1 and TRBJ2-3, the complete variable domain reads KAGVTQTPRYLIKTRGQQVTLSCSPISGHRSVSWYQQTPGQGLQFLFEYFSETQRNKGNFPGRFSGRQFSNSRSEMNVSTLELGDSALYLCASSSPGWGHPTDTQYFGPGTRLTVL.

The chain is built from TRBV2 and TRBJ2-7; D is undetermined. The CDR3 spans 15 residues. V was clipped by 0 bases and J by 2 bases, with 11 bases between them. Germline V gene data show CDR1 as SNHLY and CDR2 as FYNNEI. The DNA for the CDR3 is TGTGCCAGCAGTGAAGCGCTAGACCTAGCCTACGAGCAGTACGTC. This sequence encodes CASSEALDLAYEQYV.

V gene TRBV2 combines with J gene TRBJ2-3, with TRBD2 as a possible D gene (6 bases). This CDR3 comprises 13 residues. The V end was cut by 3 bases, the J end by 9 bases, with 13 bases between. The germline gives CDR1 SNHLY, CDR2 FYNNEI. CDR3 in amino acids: CASSEVPAGTQYF. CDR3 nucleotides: TGTGCCAGCAGTGAGGTCCCGGCGGGAACGCAGTATTTT.

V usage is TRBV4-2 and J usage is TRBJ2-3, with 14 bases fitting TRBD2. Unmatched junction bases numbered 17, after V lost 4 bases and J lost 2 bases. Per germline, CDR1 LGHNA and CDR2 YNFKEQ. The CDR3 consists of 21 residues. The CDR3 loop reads CASSLRLGAGTSGGSTDTQYF. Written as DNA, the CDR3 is TGTGCCAGCAGCCTAAGATTGGGGGCCGGGACTAGCGGGGGATCCACAGATACGCAGTATTTT.

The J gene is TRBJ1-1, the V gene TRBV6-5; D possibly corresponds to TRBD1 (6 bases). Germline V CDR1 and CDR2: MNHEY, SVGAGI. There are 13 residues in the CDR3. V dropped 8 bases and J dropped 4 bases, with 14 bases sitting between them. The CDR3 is CASRRGLGTEAFF. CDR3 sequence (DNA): TGTGCCAGCCGGCGGGGGCTTGGCACTGAAGCTTTCTTT.

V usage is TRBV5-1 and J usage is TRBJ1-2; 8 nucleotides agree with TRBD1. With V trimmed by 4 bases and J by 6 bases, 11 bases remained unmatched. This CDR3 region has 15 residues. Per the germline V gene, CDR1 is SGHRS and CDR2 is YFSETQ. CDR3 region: CASSPLGQGADGYTF. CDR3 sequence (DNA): TGCGCCAGCAGCCCTTTAGGGCAGGGGGCGGATGGCTACACCTTC.

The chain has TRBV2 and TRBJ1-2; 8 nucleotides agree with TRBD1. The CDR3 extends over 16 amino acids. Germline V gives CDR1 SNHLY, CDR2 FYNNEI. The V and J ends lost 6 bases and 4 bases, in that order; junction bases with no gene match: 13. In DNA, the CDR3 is TGTGCCAGCAGCGTGACAGGGGACACCTTTATCTATGGCTACACCTTC. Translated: CASSVTGDTFIYGYTF.

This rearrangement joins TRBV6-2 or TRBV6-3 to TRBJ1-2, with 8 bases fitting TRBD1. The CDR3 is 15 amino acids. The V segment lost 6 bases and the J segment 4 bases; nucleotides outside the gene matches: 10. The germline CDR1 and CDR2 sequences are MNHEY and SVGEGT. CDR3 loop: CASSTGQGAVYGYTF. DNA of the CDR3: TGTGCCAGCAGCACCGGACAGGGAGCTGTCTATGGCTACACCTTC.

In nucleotides, the CDR3 is TGCAGCGTTCAGGGGAGTCCCAATTCACCCCTCCACTTT. It specifies CSVQGSPNSPLHF. The J gene is TRBJ1-6, the V gene TRBV29-1; possible D gene TRBD1, 6 bases. The V gene's germline CDR1 is SQVTM and CDR2 ANQGSEA. V gave up 5 bases and J gave up 7 bases, with 12 bases separating them. There are 13 residues in the CDR3.

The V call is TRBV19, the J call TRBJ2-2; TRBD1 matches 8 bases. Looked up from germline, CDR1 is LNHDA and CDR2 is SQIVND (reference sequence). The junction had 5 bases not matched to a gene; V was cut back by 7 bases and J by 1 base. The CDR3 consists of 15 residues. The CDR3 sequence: CASIKDRVNTGELFF. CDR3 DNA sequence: TGTGCCAGTATAAAGGACAGGGTGAACACCGGGGAGCTGTTTTTT.

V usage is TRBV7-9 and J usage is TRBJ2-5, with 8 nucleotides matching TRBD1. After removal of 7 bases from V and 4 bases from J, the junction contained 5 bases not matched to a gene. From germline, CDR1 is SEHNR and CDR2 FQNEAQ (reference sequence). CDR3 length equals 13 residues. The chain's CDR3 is CASTQGAGETQYF. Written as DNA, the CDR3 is TGTGCCAGCACCCAGGGGGCAGGAGAGACCCAGTACTTC.